Listed below are T cell receptor beta chains from one sample, sequenced in a study of a mutant IDH1 vaccine in newly diagnosed glioma. Here immunoSEQ multiplex PCR was the method, and the copy in TCRdb shows in-frame clones only, minus some. The sample holds under 150,000 clones; roughly 75% are singletons and the top ten take 5.5%. Antigens for these TCRs are unknown. Here the sequenced sample was PBMCs, taken from a glioma patient whose treatment included an IDH1 peptide vaccine. These receptors were obtained from a middle-aged man with glioma. Each CDR3 is given with its conserved first and last residue. The D gene is left open where the match is weak. Clone size appears in some rows only: once, few, many, or a class for an expanded clone.

V gene: TRBV5-4
D gene: TRBD1
clone size: NA
J gene: TRBJ2-5
CDR3 protein: CASSFRQGGGETQYF
CDR3 DNA: TGTGCCAGCAGCTTTCGACAGGGGGGTGGAGAGACCCAGTACTTC

V gene: TRBV29-1
D gene: NA
clone size: NA
J gene: TRBJ2-7
CDR3 protein: CSVEHDRSYEQYF
CDR3 DNA: TGCAGCGTGGAACATGACAGGTCCTACGAGCAGTACTTC

V gene: TRBV5-6
D gene: TRBD2
clone size: few
J gene: TRBJ2-3
CDR3 protein: CASSLMSSGSPDTQYF
CDR3 DNA: TGTGCCAGCAGCTTGATGAGTAGCGGGAGCCCAGATACGCAGTATTTT

V gene: TRBV11-1
D gene: TRBD1
clone size: NA
J gene: TRBJ2-6
CDR3 protein: CASGKPGQGPGANVLTF
CDR3 DNA: TGTGCCAGCGGCAAACCGGGACAGGGTCCTGGGGCCAACGTCCTGACTTTC

V gene: TRBV7-2
D gene: NA
clone size: few
J gene: TRBJ1-3
CDR3 protein: CASSRDTASGNTIYF
CDR3 DNA: TGTGCCAGCAGCCGGGACACCGCCTCTGGAAACACCATATATTTT

V gene: TRBV5-4
D gene: NA
clone size: NA
J gene: TRBJ1-5
CDR3 protein: CASSQVGGSGNQPQHF
CDR3 DNA: TGTGCCAGCAGCCAAGTCGGGGGATCGGGCAATCAGCCCCAGCATTTT

V gene: TRBV28
D gene: NA
clone size: NA
J gene: TRBJ2-7
CDR3 protein: CASSSVRGGPQYF
CDR3 DNA: TGTGCCAGCAGTTCCGTCAGGGGGGGGCCGCAGTACTTC

V gene: TRBV13
D gene: TRBD2
clone size: NA
J gene: TRBJ2-7
CDR3 protein: CASSLGTSEVSYEQYF
CDR3 DNA: TGTGCCAGCAGCTTAGGGACTAGCGAGGTCTCCTACGAGCAGTACTTC

V gene: TRBV30
D gene: TRBD1
clone size: NA
J gene: TRBJ2-7
CDR3 protein: CAWSVRQGFYEQYF
CDR3 DNA: TGTGCCTGGAGTGTACGACAGGGGTTCTACGAGCAGTACTTC

V gene: TRBV2
D gene: TRBD1
clone size: NA
J gene: TRBJ2-7
CDR3 protein: CASTEDGTGAYEQYF
CDR3 DNA: TGTGCCAGCACTGAAGACGGGACAGGGGCCTACGAGCAGTACTTC

V gene: TRBV9
D gene: TRBD2
clone size: NA
J gene: TRBJ2-1
CDR3 protein: CASSVAALGLAGGGGQFF
CDR3 DNA: TGTGCCAGCAGCGTAGCGGCCCTTGGTCTAGCGGGAGGAGGAGGGCAGTTCTTC

V gene: TRBV30
D gene: TRBD2
clone size: NA
J gene: TRBJ2-7
CDR3 protein: CAWSLLAGGDEQYF
CDR3 DNA: TGTGCCTGGAGTCTACTAGCGGGGGGGGACGAGCAGTACTTC

V gene: TRBV2
D gene: NA
clone size: once
J gene: TRBJ2-1
CDR3 protein: CASTYGSGEQFF
CDR3 DNA: TGTGCCAGCACGTACGGTTCTGGTGAGCAGTTCTTC

V gene: TRBV7-2
D gene: TRBD2
clone size: once
J gene: TRBJ2-7
CDR3 protein: CASSSSGVWQYF
CDR3 DNA: TGTGCCAGCAGCTCGAGCGGGGTATGGCAGTACTTC

V gene: TRBV5-4
D gene: NA
clone size: NA
J gene: TRBJ2-5
CDR3 protein: CASSLTTTFSGETQYF
CDR3 DNA: TGTGCCAGCAGCCTGACGACTACATTTTCAGGGGAGACCCAGTACTTC

V gene: TRBV5-6
D gene: TRBD2
clone size: once
J gene: TRBJ2-3
CDR3 protein: CASSDLTSGRPDTQYF
CDR3 DNA: TGTGCCAGCAGCGACCTGACTAGCGGGAGGCCAGATACGCAGTATTTT

V gene: TRBV19
D gene: NA
clone size: NA
J gene: TRBJ1-2
CDR3 protein: CASGGGGGRGYTF
CDR3 DNA: TGTGCCAGTGGCGGGGGGGGCGGCCGTGGCTACACCTTC

V gene: TRBV18
D gene: NA
clone size: NA
J gene: TRBJ2-7
CDR3 protein: CASSPPIRGSHEQYF
CDR3 DNA: TGTGCCAGCTCACCACCGATCAGGGGATCCCACGAGCAGTACTTC

V gene: TRBV7-3
D gene: NA
clone size: NA
J gene: TRBJ2-2
CDR3 protein: CASSPGPQGNTGELFF
CDR3 DNA: TGTGCCAGCAGCCCCGGACCGCAGGGTAACACCGGGGAGCTGTTTTTT

V gene: TRBV11-2
D gene: TRBD2
clone size: NA
J gene: TRBJ2-1
CDR3 protein: CASSLDGGGAVEQFF
CDR3 DNA: TGTGCCAGCAGCTTAGATGGCGGGGGGGCCGTTGAGCAGTTCTTC

V gene: TRBV5-6
D gene: NA
clone size: NA
J gene: TRBJ1-2
CDR3 protein: CASSLEAARYLYGYTF
CDR3 DNA: TGTGCCAGCAGCTTGGAGGCGGCCAGGTACCTCTATGGCTACACCTTC

V gene: TRBV7-2
D gene: NA
clone size: NA
J gene: TRBJ2-1
CDR3 protein: CASSLLEHEQFF
CDR3 DNA: TGTGCCAGCAGCTTACTAGAGCATGAGCAGTTCTTC

V gene: TRBV5-4
D gene: TRBD2
clone size: NA
J gene: TRBJ2-1
CDR3 protein: CASSPGLAGALSSYNEQFF
CDR3 DNA: TGTGCCAGCAGCCCGGGACTAGCGGGAGCCCTTAGCTCCTACAATGAGCAGTTCTTC

V gene: TRBV15
D gene: NA
clone size: NA
J gene: TRBJ1-2
CDR3 protein: CAANIPGESGYTF
CDR3 DNA: TGTGCCGCTAACATTCCGGGGGAAAGCGGCTACACCTTC

V gene: TRBV7-3
D gene: NA
clone size: NA
J gene: TRBJ2-3
CDR3 protein: CASSPGERGGADTQYF
CDR3 DNA: TGTGCCAGCAGCCCGGGAGAAAGGGGGGGTGCAGATACGCAGTATTTT

V gene: TRBV6-5
D gene: NA
clone size: NA
J gene: TRBJ1-5
CDR3 protein: CATKQGRGNQPQHF
CDR3 DNA: TGTGCGACAAAACAGGGTAGGGGCAATCAGCCCCAGCATTTT

V gene: TRBV21-1
D gene: NA
clone size: once
J gene: TRBJ2-1
CDR3 protein: CASSRRDPGNEQFF
CDR3 DNA: TGTGCCAGCAGCCGCCGGGACCCAGGAAATGAGCAGTTCTTC

V gene: TRBV5-5
D gene: NA
clone size: NA
J gene: TRBJ1-2
CDR3 protein: CASSLEQGRYGYTF
CDR3 DNA: TGTGCCAGCAGCTTGGAGCAGGGACGCTATGGCTACACCTTC

V gene: TRBV2
D gene: TRBD1
clone size: NA
J gene: TRBJ2-7
CDR3 protein: CASEVSGTGGRGQYF
CDR3 DNA: TGTGCCAGCGAAGTTTCAGGGACAGGGGGTAGAGGGCAGTACTTC

V gene: TRBV12-5
D gene: NA
clone size: NA
J gene: TRBJ1-6
CDR3 protein: CASEESRGSYNSPLHF
CDR3 DNA: TGTGCTAGTGAGGAATCAAGGGGTTCCTATAATTCACCCCTCCACTTT

V gene: TRBV2
D gene: NA
clone size: NA
J gene: TRBJ2-2
CDR3 protein: CASSESARNTGELFF
CDR3 DNA: TGTGCCAGCAGTGAATCGGCTCGGAACACCGGGGAGCTGTTTTTT

V gene: TRBV4-3
D gene: NA
clone size: NA
J gene: TRBJ2-3
CDR3 protein: CASSQGVGSSTDTQYF
CDR3 DNA: TGCGCCAGCAGCCAAGGGGTAGGGTCTAGCACAGATACGCAGTATTTT

V gene: TRBV10-1
D gene: NA
clone size: NA
J gene: TRBJ2-3
CDR3 protein: CASSPGADTQYF
CDR3 DNA: TGCGCCAGCAGTCCCGGGGCAGATACGCAGTATTTT

V gene: TRBV4-3
D gene: NA
clone size: NA
J gene: TRBJ2-3
CDR3 protein: CASSQGFTDTQYF
CDR3 DNA: TGCGCCAGCAGCCAAGGTTTTACAGATACGCAGTATTTT

V gene: TRBV27
D gene: NA
clone size: NA
J gene: TRBJ1-6
CDR3 protein: CASSLEAGSPLHF
CDR3 DNA: TGTGCCAGCAGTTTAGAAGCAGGATCACCCCTCCACTTT

V gene: TRBV10-2
D gene: TRBD2
clone size: NA
J gene: TRBJ2-3
CDR3 protein: CAALGSGGLSTDTQYF
CDR3 DNA: TGCGCCGCCTTGGGTAGCGGGGGGCTAAGCACAGATACGCAGTATTTT

V gene: TRBV5-6
D gene: TRBD1
clone size: NA
J gene: TRBJ1-2
CDR3 protein: CASSLRDSLYGYTF
CDR3 DNA: TGTGCCAGCAGTCTCCGGGACAGCCTCTATGGCTACACCTTC

V gene: TRBV30
D gene: NA
clone size: NA
J gene: TRBJ2-1
CDR3 protein: CACRTPLRYNEQFF
CDR3 DNA: TGTGCCTGCCGGACCCCATTGAGGTACAATGAGCAGTTCTTC

V gene: TRBV9
D gene: NA
clone size: NA
J gene: TRBJ1-4
CDR3 protein: CASSGLRGYPGKLFF
CDR3 DNA: TGTGCCAGCAGCGGCCTTAGGGGTTACCCTGGAAAACTGTTTTTT

V gene: TRBV4-3
D gene: TRBD2
clone size: NA
J gene: TRBJ2-3
CDR3 protein: CASSQEASGRAAQDTQYF
CDR3 DNA: TGCGCCAGCAGCCAAGAGGCTAGCGGGAGGGCAGCACAAGATACGCAGTATTTT

V gene: TRBV2
D gene: NA
clone size: NA
J gene: TRBJ2-3
CDR3 protein: CASSAGAPPRYTQYF
CDR3 DNA: TGTGCCAGCAGTGCCGGGGCCCCTCCCCGGTATACGCAGTATTTT

V gene: TRBV6-1
D gene: TRBD1
clone size: NA
J gene: TRBJ2-7
CDR3 protein: CASRRQGARIEQYF
CDR3 DNA: TGTGCCAGCAGGAGACAGGGGGCGCGGATCGAGCAGTACTTC

V gene: TRBV2
D gene: NA
clone size: NA
J gene: TRBJ1-2
CDR3 protein: CASSEVWTDNYGYTF
CDR3 DNA: TGTGCCAGCAGTGAGGTCTGGACGGATAACTATGGCTACACCTTC

V gene: TRBV7-9
D gene: TRBD2
clone size: NA
J gene: TRBJ2-7
CDR3 protein: CASSRTSGGYEQYF
CDR3 DNA: TGTGCCAGCAGTCGGACTAGCGGGGGCTACGAGCAGTACTTC

V gene: TRBV11-2
D gene: TRBD2
clone size: NA
J gene: TRBJ2-1
CDR3 protein: CASSPTGTSAISEQFF
CDR3 DNA: TGTGCCAGCAGCCCAACCGGGACTAGCGCCATTAGTGAGCAGTTCTTC

V gene: TRBV13
D gene: TRBD2
clone size: few
J gene: TRBJ2-3
CDR3 protein: CASSLLAGGTSTDTQYF
CDR3 DNA: TGTGCCAGCAGTTTGCTAGCGGGAGGTACTAGCACAGATACGCAGTATTTT

V gene: TRBV5-6
D gene: NA
clone size: NA
J gene: TRBJ1-1
CDR3 protein: CASSLGRLPNTEAFF
CDR3 DNA: TGTGCCAGCAGCCTCGGACGTCTACCGAACACTGAAGCTTTCTTT

V gene: TRBV14
D gene: NA
clone size: few
J gene: TRBJ1-1
CDR3 protein: CATRAEQMNTEAFF
CDR3 DNA: TGTGCGACGAGGGCAGAGCAAATGAACACTGAAGCTTTCTTT

V gene: TRBV6-6
D gene: NA
clone size: NA
J gene: TRBJ2-7
CDR3 protein: CASSPEGDEQYF
CDR3 DNA: TGTGCCAGCAGCCCGGAAGGGGACGAGCAGTACTTC

V gene: TRBV11-2
D gene: NA
clone size: few
J gene: TRBJ2-7
CDR3 protein: CASSLNYEQYF
CDR3 DNA: TGTGCCAGCAGCTTAAACTACGAGCAGTACTTC

V gene: TRBV4-2
D gene: TRBD1
clone size: NA
J gene: TRBJ1-5
CDR3 protein: CASSHHRGYSNQPQHF
CDR3 DNA: TGTGCCAGCAGCCACCACAGGGGATATAGCAATCAGCCCCAGCATTTT

V gene: TRBV18
D gene: NA
clone size: NA
J gene: TRBJ2-3
CDR3 protein: CASSPPRVGTDTQYF
CDR3 DNA: TGTGCCAGCTCACCACCCCGGGTCGGCACAGATACGCAGTATTTT

V gene: TRBV7-7
D gene: NA
clone size: NA
J gene: TRBJ2-7
CDR3 protein: CASSHRGGYEQYF
CDR3 DNA: TGTGCTAGCAGCCATCGAGGAGGGTACGAGCAGTACTTC

V gene: TRBV29-1
D gene: NA
clone size: NA
J gene: TRBJ2-7
CDR3 protein: CSVRSGESYEQYF
CDR3 DNA: TGCAGCGTCCGCTCAGGGGAGTCCTACGAGCAGTACTTC

V gene: TRBV7-2
D gene: NA
clone size: NA
J gene: TRBJ1-1
CDR3 protein: CASSLINTEAFF
CDR3 DNA: TGTGCCAGCAGCTTGATTAACACTGAAGCTTTCTTT

V gene: TRBV4-3
D gene: NA
clone size: NA
J gene: TRBJ2-7
CDR3 protein: CASSQDTGSYEQYF
CDR3 DNA: TGCGCCAGCAGCCAAGACACTGGTTCCTACGAGCAGTACTTC

V gene: TRBV5-6
D gene: NA
clone size: few
J gene: TRBJ1-1
CDR3 protein: CASSFGTDTNTEAFF
CDR3 DNA: TGTGCCAGCAGCTTCGGGACGGACACGAACACTGAAGCTTTCTTT

V gene: TRBV29-1
D gene: NA
clone size: NA
J gene: TRBJ2-7
CDR3 protein: CSVVDRSSYEQYF
CDR3 DNA: TGCAGCGTTGTTGACAGGAGCTCCTACGAGCAGTACTTC

V gene: TRBV30
D gene: TRBD1
clone size: NA
J gene: TRBJ2-3
CDR3 protein: CAWVRTGGSDTQYF
CDR3 DNA: TGTGCCTGGGTTAGGACAGGGGGCTCAGATACGCAGTATTTT

V gene: TRBV27
D gene: TRBD1
clone size: NA
J gene: TRBJ2-4
CDR3 protein: CASSRQGNIQYF
CDR3 DNA: TGTGCCAGCAGCCGACAGGGTAACATTCAGTACTTC